The rows below give T cell receptor beta chains drawn from one sample of a study of shared clonotypes between healthy human individuals. TCRdb's copy holds only in-frame clones and misses some; the assay was immunoSEQ multiplex PCR. Of hundreds of thousands of clones in the sample, approximately 79% were seen once. Sequencing used memory CD4+ T cells sorted from blood. The receptors derive from a woman aged 25 to 39 in good health. CDR3s include the opening cysteine and the closing phenylalanine or tryptophan. Each record gives: D gene, V gene, clone size, J gene, CDR3 protein, CDR3 DNA. D genes are given only for firm matches. Some rows mark clone size as missing; the rest say once, few, many or name a class of expanded clone.

d_gene: -
v_gene: TRBV28
abundance: -
j_gene: TRBJ1-5
CDR3aa: CAKKRPQHF
CDR3nt: TGTGCCAAGAAGAGGCCCCAGCATTTT

d_gene: TRBD2
v_gene: TRBV15
abundance: -
j_gene: TRBJ2-2
CDR3aa: CATSRDPSGGPGGELFF
CDR3nt: TGTGCCACCAGCAGGGACCCCTCGGGAGGGCCCGGCGGGGAGCTGTTTTTT

d_gene: -
v_gene: TRBV10-3
abundance: -
j_gene: TRBJ2-2
CDR3aa: CAISGDSPAGELFF
CDR3nt: TGTGCCATCAGTGGGGATAGCCCCGCCGGGGAGCTGTTTTTT

d_gene: -
v_gene: TRBV19
abundance: -
j_gene: TRBJ1-5
CDR3aa: CASRSRGYGSNQPQHF
CDR3nt: TGTGCCAGTAGATCAAGAGGGTACGGTAGCAATCAGCCCCAGCATTTT

d_gene: -
v_gene: TRBV5-1
abundance: -
j_gene: TRBJ2-7
CDR3aa: CASRQDQTYEQYF
CDR3nt: TGCGCCAGCAGACAGGACCAAACCTACGAGCAGTACTTC

d_gene: TRBD2
v_gene: TRBV7-9
abundance: -
j_gene: TRBJ2-1
CDR3aa: CASSLALGTGGRNEQFF
CDR3nt: TGTGCCAGCAGCTTAGCTCTGGGAACGGGAGGGCGCAATGAGCAGTTCTTC

d_gene: TRBD1
v_gene: TRBV30
abundance: -
j_gene: TRBJ1-5
CDR3aa: CAWDRDSNQPQHF
CDR3nt: TGTGCCTGGGACAGGGATAGCAATCAGCCCCAGCATTTT

d_gene: -
v_gene: TRBV10-1
abundance: -
j_gene: TRBJ2-5
CDR3aa: CASSEQGQETQYF
CDR3nt: TGCGCCAGCAGTGAACAGGGTCAAGAGACCCAGTACTTC

d_gene: -
v_gene: TRBV27
abundance: few
j_gene: TRBJ2-7
CDR3aa: CASSLFVVGEQYF
CDR3nt: TGTGCCAGCAGTTTATTTGTTGTAGGGGAGCAGTACTTC

d_gene: -
v_gene: TRBV30
abundance: once
j_gene: TRBJ1-3
CDR3aa: CAWGVLSGNTIYF
CDR3nt: TGTGCCTGGGGCGTATTATCTGGAAACACCATATATTTT

d_gene: -
v_gene: TRBV2
abundance: -
j_gene: TRBJ1-3
CDR3aa: CASSVRGGTENTIYF
CDR3nt: TGTGCCAGCAGTGTTAGGGGGGGGACGGAAAACACCATATATTTT

d_gene: -
v_gene: TRBV19
abundance: -
j_gene: TRBJ2-5
CDR3aa: CASSIVFRETQYF
CDR3nt: TGTGCCAGTAGTATAGTTTTCAGAGAGACCCAGTACTTC

d_gene: -
v_gene: TRBV15
abundance: -
j_gene: TRBJ2-5
CDR3aa: CATSRVPGGVKTQYF
CDR3nt: TGTGCCACCAGCAGGGTGCCGGGGGGCGTAAAGACCCAGTACTTC

d_gene: TRBD2
v_gene: TRBV27
abundance: -
j_gene: TRBJ2-7
CDR3aa: CASSRAGSSYEQYF
CDR3nt: TGTGCCAGCAGTAGAGCGGGGAGCTCCTACGAGCAGTACTTC

d_gene: TRBD1
v_gene: TRBV5-1
abundance: -
j_gene: TRBJ2-7
CDR3aa: CASSFSGQGYEQYF
CDR3nt: TGCGCCAGCAGCTTTTCTGGACAGGGCTACGAGCAGTACTTC

d_gene: -
v_gene: TRBV5-5
abundance: -
j_gene: TRBJ1-5
CDR3aa: CASSPELQSSNQPQHF
CDR3nt: TGTGCCAGCAGCCCGGAGCTACAGTCTAGCAATCAGCCCCAGCATTTT

d_gene: TRBD2
v_gene: TRBV27
abundance: -
j_gene: TRBJ2-5
CDR3aa: CASSFIAGVRQETQYF
CDR3nt: TGTGCCAGCAGTTTCATCGCGGGAGTCCGCCAAGAGACCCAGTACTTC

d_gene: -
v_gene: TRBV4-2
abundance: -
j_gene: TRBJ1-2
CDR3aa: CASSQEVGSNYGYTF
CDR3nt: TGTGCCAGCAGCCAAGAGGTGGGATCTAACTATGGCTACACCTTC

d_gene: -
v_gene: TRBV25-1
abundance: -
j_gene: TRBJ1-5
CDR3aa: CASSPGMDQPQHF
CDR3nt: TGTGCCAGCAGTCCCGGGATGGATCAGCCCCAGCATTTT

d_gene: -
v_gene: TRBV2
abundance: many
j_gene: TRBJ1-4
CDR3aa: CAGSVGGLEYEKLFF
CDR3nt: TGTGCCGGCTCTGTGGGGGGACTAGAATATGAAAAACTGTTTTTT

d_gene: TRBD1
v_gene: TRBV29-1
abundance: once
j_gene: TRBJ2-1
CDR3aa: CSVIRDRGNEQFF
CDR3nt: TGCAGCGTTATCCGGGACAGGGGGAATGAGCAGTTCTTC

d_gene: -
v_gene: TRBV2
abundance: -
j_gene: TRBJ2-7
CDR3aa: CASSESTVDEQYF
CDR3nt: TGTGCCAGCAGTGAGAGCACCGTGGACGAGCAGTACTTC

d_gene: TRBD1
v_gene: TRBV5-1
abundance: many
j_gene: TRBJ1-4
CDR3aa: CASSLGDRDNEKLFF
CDR3nt: TGCGCCAGCAGCTTGGGCGACAGGGACAATGAAAAACTGTTTTTT

d_gene: -
v_gene: TRBV7-2
abundance: -
j_gene: TRBJ1-5
CDR3aa: CASSLRTAENQPQHF
CDR3nt: TGTGCCAGCAGCTTACGGACAGCTGAGAATCAGCCCCAGCATTTT

d_gene: -
v_gene: TRBV4-1
abundance: -
j_gene: TRBJ2-1
CDR3aa: CASSQQPGDNEQFF
CDR3nt: TGCGCCAGCAGCCAACAACCGGGTGACAATGAGCAGTTCTTC

d_gene: TRBD2
v_gene: TRBV10-1
abundance: -
j_gene: TRBJ2-1
CDR3aa: CASSGMGLAGVEQFF
CDR3nt: TGCGCCAGCAGTGGGATGGGACTAGCGGGAGTTGAGCAGTTCTTC

d_gene: TRBD2
v_gene: TRBV12-5
abundance: once
j_gene: TRBJ2-3
CDR3aa: CASARGEGGRDTQYF
CDR3nt: TGTGCTAGTGCTCGAGGGGAGGGCGGAAGAGATACGCAGTATTTT

d_gene: TRBD1
v_gene: TRBV5-1
abundance: few
j_gene: TRBJ2-1
CDR3aa: CASSLGDRDNNEQFF
CDR3nt: TGCGCCAGCAGCTTGGGTGACAGGGACAACAATGAGCAGTTCTTC

d_gene: TRBD1
v_gene: TRBV30
abundance: -
j_gene: TRBJ2-3
CDR3aa: CAWSEPGQVPTDTQYF
CDR3nt: TGTGCCTGGAGTGAGCCGGGACAGGTTCCCACAGATACGCAGTATTTT

d_gene: -
v_gene: TRBV5-1
abundance: -
j_gene: TRBJ1-1
CDR3aa: CASSWELYTEAFF
CDR3nt: TGCGCCAGCAGCTGGGAGCTTTACACTGAAGCTTTCTTT

d_gene: -
v_gene: TRBV2
abundance: -
j_gene: TRBJ1-4
CDR3aa: CASRVEQATNEKLFF
CDR3nt: TGTGCCAGCAGGGTAGAACAGGCAACTAATGAAAAACTGTTTTTT

d_gene: -
v_gene: TRBV27
abundance: -
j_gene: TRBJ1-1
CDR3aa: CASSLRDGTEAFF
CDR3nt: TGTGCCAGCAGTTTGAGGGACGGGACTGAAGCTTTCTTT

d_gene: -
v_gene: TRBV6-6
abundance: -
j_gene: TRBJ1-5
CDR3aa: CASSRRYSNQPQHF
CDR3nt: TGTGCCAGCAGTAGAAGATATAGCAATCAGCCCCAGCATTTT

d_gene: -
v_gene: TRBV28
abundance: once
j_gene: TRBJ2-2
CDR3aa: CASAGAHANTGELFF
CDR3nt: TGTGCCAGCGCCGGAGCGCACGCGAACACCGGGGAGCTGTTTTTT

d_gene: TRBD2
v_gene: TRBV10-3
abundance: -
j_gene: TRBJ2-5
CDR3aa: CAISTSGQETQYF
CDR3nt: TGTGCCATCAGCACTAGCGGACAAGAGACCCAGTACTTC

d_gene: -
v_gene: TRBV25-1
abundance: -
j_gene: TRBJ1-2
CDR3aa: CASSTGQGYTF
CDR3nt: TGTGCCAGCAGTACAGGGCAGGGCTACACCTTC

d_gene: TRBD2
v_gene: TRBV27
abundance: once
j_gene: TRBJ2-1
CDR3aa: CASSLWLAGSNEQFF
CDR3nt: TGTGCCAGCAGTTTATGGCTAGCGGGATCCAATGAGCAGTTCTTC

d_gene: TRBD2
v_gene: TRBV14
abundance: -
j_gene: TRBJ2-3
CDR3aa: CASSLGGLAGRFSTDTQYF
CDR3nt: TGTGCCAGCAGCCTTGGGGGACTAGCGGGACGTTTTAGCACAGATACGCAGTATTTT

d_gene: -
v_gene: TRBV27
abundance: few
j_gene: TRBJ1-2
CDR3aa: CASSLSANYGYTF
CDR3nt: TGTGCCAGCAGTTTATCGGCTAACTATGGCTACACCTTC

d_gene: -
v_gene: TRBV28
abundance: -
j_gene: TRBJ1-2
CDR3aa: CASSTSTSGFYGYTF
CDR3nt: TGTGCCAGCAGTACATCGACGAGCGGGTTTTATGGCTACACCTTC

d_gene: TRBD1
v_gene: TRBV19
abundance: -
j_gene: TRBJ1-2
CDR3aa: CASSTTGTAYGYTF
CDR3nt: TGTGCCAGTAGTACGACCGGGACAGCCTATGGCTACACCTTC

d_gene: -
v_gene: TRBV10-2
abundance: -
j_gene: TRBJ2-3
CDR3aa: CASSEAGWVVTQYF
CDR3nt: TGCGCCAGCAGTGAAGCTGGCTGGGTGGTTACGCAGTATTTT

d_gene: -
v_gene: TRBV27
abundance: -
j_gene: TRBJ2-1
CDR3aa: CASSLSGGANEQFF
CDR3nt: TGTGCCAGCAGTTTAAGCGGAGGGGCCAATGAGCAGTTCTTC